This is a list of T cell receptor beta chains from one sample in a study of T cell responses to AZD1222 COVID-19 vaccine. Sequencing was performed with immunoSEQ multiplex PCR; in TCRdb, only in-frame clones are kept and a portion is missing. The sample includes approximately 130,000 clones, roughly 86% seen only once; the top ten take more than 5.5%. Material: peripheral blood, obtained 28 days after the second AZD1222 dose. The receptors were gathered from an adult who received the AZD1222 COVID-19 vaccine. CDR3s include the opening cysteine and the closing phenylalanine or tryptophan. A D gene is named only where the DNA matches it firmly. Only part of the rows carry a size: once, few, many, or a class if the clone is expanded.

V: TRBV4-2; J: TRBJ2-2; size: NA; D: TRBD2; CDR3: CASSQEKGLAEFTGELFF; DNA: TGTGCCAGCAGCCAAGAGAAGGGGCTAGCGGAATTCACCGGGGAGCTGTTTTTT
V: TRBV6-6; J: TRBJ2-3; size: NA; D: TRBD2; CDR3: CASSYTSGFTDTQYF; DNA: TGTGCCAGCAGTTACACTAGCGGGTTCACAGATACGCAGTATTTT
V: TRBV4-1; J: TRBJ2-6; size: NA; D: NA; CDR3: CASSQVTGSGANVLTF; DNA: TGCGCCAGCAGCCAAGTGACAGGCTCTGGGGCCAACGTCCTGACTTTC
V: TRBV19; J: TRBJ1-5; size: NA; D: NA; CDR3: CASSGGGSNQPQHF; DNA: TGTGCCAGTAGTGGAGGGGGTAGCAATCAGCCCCAGCATTTT
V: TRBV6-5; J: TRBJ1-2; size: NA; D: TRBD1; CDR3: CASRDRGLSGYTF; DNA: TGTGCCAGCAGGGACAGGGGGCTCAGTGGCTACACCTTC
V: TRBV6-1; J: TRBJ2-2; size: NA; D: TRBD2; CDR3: CASSEPGLAIPTSNTGELFF; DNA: TGTGCCAGCAGTGAACCGGGACTAGCTATCCCAACCTCGAACACCGGGGAGCTGTTTTTT
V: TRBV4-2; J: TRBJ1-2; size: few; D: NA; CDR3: CASSQSQVEGYTF; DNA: TGTGCCAGCAGCCAATCACAGGTCGAAGGCTACACCTTC
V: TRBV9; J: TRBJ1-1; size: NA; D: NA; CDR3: CASSALGWSNTEAFF; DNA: TGTGCCAGCAGCGCCCTGGGGTGGTCGAACACTGAAGCTTTCTTT
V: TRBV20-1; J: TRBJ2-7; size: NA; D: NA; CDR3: CSANIVHEQYF; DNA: TGCAGTGCTAATATCGTCCACGAGCAGTACTTC
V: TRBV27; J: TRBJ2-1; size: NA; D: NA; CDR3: CASRGAGLNEQFF; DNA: TGTGCCAGCAGGGGGGCGGGGCTTAATGAGCAGTTCTTC
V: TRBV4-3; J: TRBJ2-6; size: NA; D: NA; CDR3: CASGDWGFSGANVLTF; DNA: TGCGCCAGCGGTGACTGGGGGTTCTCTGGGGCCAACGTCCTGACTTTC
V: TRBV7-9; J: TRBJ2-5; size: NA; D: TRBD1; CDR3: CASSSSGQGETQYF; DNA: TGTGCCAGCAGCTCATCGGGACAGGGAGAGACCCAGTACTTC
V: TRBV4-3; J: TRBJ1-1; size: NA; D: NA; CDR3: CASSQGVDTEAFF; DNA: TGCGCCAGCAGCCAAGGGGTAGACACTGAAGCTTTCTTT
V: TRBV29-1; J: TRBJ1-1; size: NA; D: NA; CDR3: CSVVSGGLGTEAFF; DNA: TGCAGCGTTGTAAGCGGGGGTCTCGGCACTGAAGCTTTCTTT
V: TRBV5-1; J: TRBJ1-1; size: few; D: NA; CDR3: CASSLGPGGVNTEAFF; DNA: TGCGCCAGCAGCTTGGGGCCAGGAGGCGTGAACACTGAAGCTTTCTTT
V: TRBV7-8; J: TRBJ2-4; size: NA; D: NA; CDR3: CASSLARRVEPSNIQYF; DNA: TGTGCCAGCAGCTTAGCTCGCCGGGTAGAACCGTCAAACATTCAGTACTTC
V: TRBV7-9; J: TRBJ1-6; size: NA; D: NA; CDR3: CASNPGGRDSPLHF; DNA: TGTGCCAGCAATCCGGGGGGAAGGGATTCACCCCTCCACTTT
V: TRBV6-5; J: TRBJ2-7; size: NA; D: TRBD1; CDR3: CASTPGQAYEQYF; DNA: TGTGCCTCAACCCCGGGACAGGCCTACGAGCAGTACTTC
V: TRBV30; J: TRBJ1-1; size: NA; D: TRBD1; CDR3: CAWSGTGNTEAFF; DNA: TGTGCCTGGAGTGGGACAGGGAACACTGAAGCTTTCTTT
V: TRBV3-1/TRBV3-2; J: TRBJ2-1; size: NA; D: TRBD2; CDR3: CASSRGGVTYNEQFF; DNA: TGTGCCAGCAGCCGGGGGGGAGTAACCTACAATGAGCAGTTCTTC
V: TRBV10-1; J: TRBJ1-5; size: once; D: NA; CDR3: CASQNDQPQHF; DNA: TGCGCCAGCCAGAACGATCAGCCCCAGCATTTT
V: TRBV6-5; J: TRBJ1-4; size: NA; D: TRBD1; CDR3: CASSFAGQGSLVVFF; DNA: TGTGCCAGCAGTTTCGCGGGACAGGGGTCCTTGGTGGTGTTTTTT
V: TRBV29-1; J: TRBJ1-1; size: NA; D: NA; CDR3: CSAIRGWTKNTEAFF; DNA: TGCAGCGCCATTAGGGGGTGGACAAAGAACACTGAAGCTTTCTTT
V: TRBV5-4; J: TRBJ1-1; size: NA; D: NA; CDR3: CASSLVPGTEAFF; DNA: TGTGCCAGCAGCTTGGTGCCGGGCACTGAAGCTTTCTTT
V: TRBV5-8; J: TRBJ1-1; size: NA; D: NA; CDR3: CASSLGSLPNTEAFF; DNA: TGTGCCAGCAGCTTGGGGTCGCTGCCGAACACTGAAGCTTTCTTT
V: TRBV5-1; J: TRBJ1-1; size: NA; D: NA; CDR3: CASSLVGVNTEAFF; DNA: TGCGCCAGCAGCTTGGTAGGGGTCAACACTGAAGCTTTCTTT
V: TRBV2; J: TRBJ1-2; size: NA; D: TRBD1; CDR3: CASSSRTGGNYGYTF; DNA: TGTGCCAGCAGTTCACGGACAGGGGGAAACTATGGCTACACCTTC
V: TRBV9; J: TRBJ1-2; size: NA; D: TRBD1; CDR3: CASSARTGDSYTF; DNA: TGTGCCAGCAGCGCCCGGACAGGGGATAGCTACACCTTC
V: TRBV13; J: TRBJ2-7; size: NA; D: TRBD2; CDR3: CASSLMTSRPYEQYF; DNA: TGTGCCAGCAGCCTAATGACTAGCAGACCTTACGAGCAGTACTTC
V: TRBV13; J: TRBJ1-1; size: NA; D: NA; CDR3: CASSLWVQGNTEAFF; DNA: TGTGCCAGCAGCTTATGGGTACAGGGGAACACTGAAGCTTTCTTT
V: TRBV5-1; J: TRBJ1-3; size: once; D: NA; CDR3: CASSSTLGGLSGNTIYF; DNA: TGCGCCAGCAGCTCTACCCTTGGGGGACTCTCTGGAAACACCATATATTTT
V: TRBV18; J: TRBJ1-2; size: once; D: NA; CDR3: CASSLTSGENYGYTF; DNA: TGTGCCAGCTCACTAACCTCCGGGGAGAACTATGGCTACACCTTC
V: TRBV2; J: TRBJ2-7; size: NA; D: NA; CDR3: CASSLYYEQYF; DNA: TGTGCCAGCAGTTTATACTACGAGCAGTACTTC
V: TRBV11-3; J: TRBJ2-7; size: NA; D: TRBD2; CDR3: CASSKNRGEEQYF; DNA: TGTGCCAGCAGCAAAAACCGGGGGGAAGAGCAGTACTTC
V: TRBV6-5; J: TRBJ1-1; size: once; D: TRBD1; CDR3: CASSRDRGPTEAFF; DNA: TGTGCCAGCAGTCGCGACAGGGGTCCCACTGAAGCTTTCTTT
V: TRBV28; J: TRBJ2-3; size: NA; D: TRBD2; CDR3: CASSPLGVGGGAGDTQYF; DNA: TGTGCCAGCAGTCCTCTCGGGGTTGGCGGGGGGGCAGGGGATACGCAGTATTTT
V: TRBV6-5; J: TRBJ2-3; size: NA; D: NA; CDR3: CASTHDRASTDTQYF; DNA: TGTGCCAGCACCCACGACAGAGCTAGCACAGATACGCAGTATTTT
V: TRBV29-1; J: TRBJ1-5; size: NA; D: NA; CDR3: CSVGGGGKGNQPQHF; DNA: TGCAGCGTTGGAGGAGGGGGGAAGGGCAATCAGCCCCAGCATTTT
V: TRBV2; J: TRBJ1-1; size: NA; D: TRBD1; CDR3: CASSESGQEAFF; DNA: TGTGCCAGCAGTGAATCGGGACAGGAAGCTTTCTTT
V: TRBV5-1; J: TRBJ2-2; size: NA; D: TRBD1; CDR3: CASSAGTGNTGELFF; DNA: TGCGCCAGCAGCGCAGGGACAGGGAACACCGGGGAGCTGTTTTTT
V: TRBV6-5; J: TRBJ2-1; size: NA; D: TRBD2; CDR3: CASRDSGRNNEQFF; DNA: TGTGCCAGCAGGGATAGCGGGAGGAACAATGAGCAGTTCTTC
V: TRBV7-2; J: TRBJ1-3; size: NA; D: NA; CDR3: CASSLRLSGNTIYF; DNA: TGTGCCAGCAGCTTAAGGCTCTCTGGAAACACCATATATTTT
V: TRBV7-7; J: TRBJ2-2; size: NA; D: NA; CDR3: CASSLGLANTGELFF; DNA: TGTGCCAGCAGCTTGGGCCTGGCGAACACCGGGGAGCTGTTTTTT
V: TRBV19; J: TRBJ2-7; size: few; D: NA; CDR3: CASSIRTYNEQYF; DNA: TGTGCCAGTAGTATCAGGACTTACAACGAGCAGTACTTC
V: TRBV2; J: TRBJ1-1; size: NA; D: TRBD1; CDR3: CATQDRMNTEAFF; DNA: TGTGCCACCCAGGACAGGATGAACACTGAAGCTTTCTTT
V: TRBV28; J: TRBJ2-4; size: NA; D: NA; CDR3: CASNTKFRGAKNIQYF; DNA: TGTGCCAGCAATACCAAATTTCGGGGGGCCAAAAACATTCAGTACTTC
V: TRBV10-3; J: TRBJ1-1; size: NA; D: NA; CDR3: CAISGGEGNTEAFF; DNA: TGTGCCATCAGTGGGGGGGAAGGAAACACTGAAGCTTTCTTT
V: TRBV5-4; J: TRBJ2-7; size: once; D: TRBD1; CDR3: CASSLPTGAREQYF; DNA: TGTGCCAGCAGCTTACCGACAGGGGCGAGGGAGCAGTACTTC
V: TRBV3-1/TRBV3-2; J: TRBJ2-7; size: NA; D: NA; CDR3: CASSSGGTGRAEQYF; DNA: TGTGCCAGCAGCTCGGGGGGGACAGGTAGGGCCGAGCAGTACTTC
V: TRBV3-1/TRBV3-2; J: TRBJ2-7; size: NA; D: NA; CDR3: CASSQDRAGEQYF; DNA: TGTGCCAGCAGCCAAGATCGAGCAGGGGAGCAGTACTTC